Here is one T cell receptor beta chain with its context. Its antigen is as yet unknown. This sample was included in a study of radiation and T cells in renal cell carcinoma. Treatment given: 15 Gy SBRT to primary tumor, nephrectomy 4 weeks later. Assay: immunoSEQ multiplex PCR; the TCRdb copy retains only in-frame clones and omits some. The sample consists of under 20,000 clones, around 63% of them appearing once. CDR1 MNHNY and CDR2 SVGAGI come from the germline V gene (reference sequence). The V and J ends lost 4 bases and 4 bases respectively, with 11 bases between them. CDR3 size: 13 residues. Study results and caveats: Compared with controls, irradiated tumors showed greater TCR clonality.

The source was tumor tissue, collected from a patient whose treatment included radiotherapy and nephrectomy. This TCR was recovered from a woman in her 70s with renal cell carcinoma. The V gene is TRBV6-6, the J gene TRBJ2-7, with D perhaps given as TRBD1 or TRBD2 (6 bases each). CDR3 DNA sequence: TGTGCCAGCAGTTCGGGGGCAGAATACGAGCAGTACTTC. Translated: CASSSGAEYEQYF.